This T cell receptor (beta chain) was sequenced in a study of siplizumab effects on memory and regulatory T cells. Study results and limitations: An assignable naive or memory phenotype was lacking in roughly 75-95% of proliferating CD4+ or CD8+ clones. Treg-derived clones made up an average of approximately 64% of mappable alloreactive CD4+ clones with siplizumab and over 25% in controls.

Roughly 92,000 TCR templates per sample were assayed. Some clones are missing from TCRdb's copy, which holds only in-frame ones; the method was immunoSEQ multiplex PCR. The sample lists fewer than 120,000 clones; 80% to 95% were seen once. The V and J ends lost 7 bases and 2 bases respectively, with 15 bases between them. CDR3 length: 14 amino acids. Germline V gene data show CDR1 as MNHNS and CDR2 as SASEGT. In the case of this clone: Antigen specificity is unknown.

The TCR was taken from a human donor in good health. The chain combines TRBV6-1 with TRBJ2-7; D gene uncertain. The sequenced material came from CD4+ T cells sorted from blood. The chain's CDR3 is CASTPPTITYEQYF. The DNA of the CDR3 is TGTGCCAGCACCCCGCCCACAATAACCTACGAGCAGTACTTC.